A single sample is the source of the 29 T cell receptor beta chains below, sequenced in a study of blood T cell repertoires in COVID-19. Profiling relied on immunoSEQ multiplex PCR, and the TCRdb table lists in-frame clones only, not all of them. The table records approximately 54,000 clones, approximately 87% of them present only once. Sequencing used peripheral blood. The receptor set was obtained from a man in his forties or fifties with acute or convalescent COVID-19.

The chain couples TRBV20-1 to TRBJ2-7, with D possibly being TRBD2 (6 bases). The germline V and J ends were trimmed by 5 bases and 8 bases, with 13 bases remaining between them. Looked up from germline, CDR1 is DFQATT and CDR2 is SNEGSKA (reference sequence). The CDR3 consists of 11 residues. The CDR3 nucleotides are TGCAGTGCTGGGGACGGGGGACAGCAGTACTTC. Amino acid sequence: CSAGDGGQQYF.

The V call is TRBV30, the J call TRBJ2-6; 7 bases agree with TRBD2. Germline-derived CDR1 and CDR2 are GTSNPN and SVGIG (reference sequence). J lost 15 bases, V lost 4 bases, and 18 bases had no gene match. The CDR3 extends over 15 amino acids. CDR3 in DNA: TGTGCCTGGACAAACGGAGGGACCGGGGGAGGGACCCTGACTTTC. This encodes CAWTNGGTGGGTLTF.

This chain uses TRBV27 with TRBJ2-1, with 13 bases matching TRBD2. The CDR3 totals 17 residues. The germline V gene has CDR1 MNHEY and CDR2 SMNVEV (reference sequence). V lost 3 bases to trimming and J lost 6 bases; unmatched junction nucleotides: 8. CDR3 sequence: CASSLGTSGTRSNEQFF. CDR3 bases: TGTGCCAGCAGTTTGGGGACTAGCGGGACCCGTAGCAATGAGCAGTTCTTC.

This chain connects TRBV24-1 to TRBJ1-4, with a tentative D call TRBD1 (6 bases). There are 14 residues in the CDR3. The germline gives CDR1 KGHDR, CDR2 SFDVKD. Trimming left V 3 bases short and J 7 bases short, with 11 bases between. CDR3 DNA: TGTGCCACCAGTGATGCGGGGGCGGCTGAAAAACTGTTTTTT. It translates to CATSDAGAAEKLFF.

The chain joins TRBV5-1 to TRBJ2-7, with 9 bases aligning to TRBD1. Losses at the gene ends were 0 bases for V and 0 bases for J; bases not matched to a gene: 10. Germline values: CDR1 SGHRS, CDR2 YFSETQ. The CDR3 length is 18 residues. The CDR3 DNA follows: TGCGCCAGCAGCTTGGAGCGGGGACAGGGCAAAGGCTCCTACGAGCAGTACTTC. Translated, it gives CASSLERGQGKGSYEQYF.

J is TRBJ1-2 and V is TRBV25-1, with TRBD1 matching over 7 bases. J was trimmed by 4 bases and V by 4 bases; bases with no gene match: 9. This CDR3 has 15 amino acids. Germline CDR1 reads MGHDK; CDR2 reads SYGVNS. The DNA of the CDR3 is TGTGCCAGCAGTGCCCCCGGGACAGCCCTCTATGGCTACACCTTC. Translated, it gives CASSAPGTALYGYTF.

The chain carries TRBV9 and TRBJ2-3; the match to TRBD2 covers 9 bases. With V trimmed by 0 bases and J by 8 bases, 7 bases remained unmatched. This CDR3 has 15 residues. Germline-derived CDR1 and CDR2 are SGDLS and YYNGEE. CDR3 bases: TGTGCCAGCAGCGTAGCGCGCGGGGGGGCCGGTACGCAGTATTTT. As protein: CASSVARGGAGTQYF.

This sequence joins TRBV30 and TRBJ2-3; 7 nucleotides line up with TRBD1. This CDR3 region has 15 residues. Germline values: CDR1 GTSNPN, CDR2 SVGIG (reference sequence). Unmatched junction bases numbered 11, after V lost 5 bases and J lost 3 bases. The CDR3 spells CAWSIGTASTDTQYF. The CDR3 nucleotides read TGTGCCTGGTCAATAGGGACAGCTTCGACAGATACGCAGTATTTT.

The J gene is TRBJ2-2, the V gene TRBV19; 8 bases are shared with TRBD1. CDR3 length: 16 amino acids. With 11 bases clipped from V and 7 bases from J, the junction kept 18 bases outside the gene matches. Germline V lookup: CDR1 LNHDA, CDR2 SQIVND (reference sequence). As DNA, the CDR3 is TGTGCCGATCGTATAAAGGAACAGGGGGAGGTCGGGGAGCTGTTTTTT. It translates to CADRIKEQGEVGELFF.

The chain carries TRBV2 and TRBJ2-1; D not certain. V gave up 4 bases and J gave up 4 bases, with 5 bases separating them. This CDR3 contains 12 residues. The germline gives CDR1 SNHLY, CDR2 FYNNEI. As DNA, the CDR3 is TGTGCCAGCAGTGGTCAATACAATGAGCAGTTCTTC. This translates into CASSGQYNEQFF.

The rearrangement links TRBV6-2 or TRBV6-3 to TRBJ1-6, with D possibly being TRBD1 (5 bases). The CDR3 consists of 17 residues. V lost 0 bases and J 0 bases, leaving 9 bases between the germline ends. Germline CDR1 and CDR2: MNHEY and SVGEGT. The DNA for the CDR3 is TGTGCCAGCAGTTACTCGGGGCAGTTCTCCTATAATTCACCCCTCCACTTT. Translation gives CASSYSGQFSYNSPLHF.

This clone was seen just once. The chain couples TRBV5-1 to TRBJ1-6; D not resolved. The CDR3 has 15 amino acids. CDR1 SGHRS and CDR2 YFSETQ come from the germline V gene. V shed 2 bases and J shed 6 bases, with 12 bases lying between them. This chain's CDR3 is CASSLRSPFNSPLHF. DNA of the CDR3: TGCGCCAGCAGCTTACGGAGTCCGTTTAATTCACCCCTCCACTTT.

The chain is built from TRBV11-2 and TRBJ1-5, with 8 bases fitting TRBD1. CDR1 and CDR2 (germline): SGHAT, FQNNGV. V dropped 5 bases and J dropped 0; count of bases not matched to a gene: 6. There are 16 residues in the CDR3. Written as DNA, the CDR3 is TGTGCCAGCAGCCCCGGACAGGGCGATAGCAATCAGCCCCAGCATTTT. Protein: CASSPGQGDSNQPQHF.

The V and J genes are TRBV15 and TRBJ1-1, with D uncertain. V was pared by 0 bases and J by 5 bases, with 7 bases between. Germline CDR1 and CDR2: LNHNV and YYDKDF (reference sequence). The CDR3 totals 13 residues. The CDR3 loop reads CATSRDMRTEAFF. CDR3 DNA: TGTGCCACCAGCAGAGATATGAGAACTGAAGCTTTCTTT.

The chain employs TRBV19 and TRBJ1-1, with TRBD1 identical over 8 bases. The germline V gene has CDR1 LNHDA and CDR2 SQIVND (reference sequence). J lost 5 bases, V lost 5 bases, and 16 bases had no gene match. This CDR3 has 17 amino acids. CDR3 region: CASSPRVTGGRETEAFF. CDR3 nucleotides: TGTGCCAGTAGTCCCCGAGTTACAGGGGGTAGAGAAACTGAAGCTTTCTTT.

The rearrangement joins TRBV7-9 to TRBJ1-2; D is ambiguous. The CDR3 is 14 residues long. CDR1 is SEHNR, CDR2 FQNEAQ, per germline (reference sequence). V dropped 5 bases and J dropped 3 bases, with 13 bases sitting between them. The CDR3 loop is CASSPRRGDYGYTF. The DNA of the CDR3 is TGTGCCAGCAGCCCTAGGAGAGGTGACTATGGCTACACCTTC.

With respect to this clone: Other DNA sequences in the same sample also yield this CDR3. The rearrangement joins TRBV12-3 or TRBV12-4 to TRBJ1-1; tentative D call: TRBD1 (5 bases). The CDR3 runs 12 residues. Trimming shortened V by 5 bases and J by 4 bases, and 8 bases separated the two germline ends. In DNA, the CDR3 is TGTGCCAGCAGTCCTAGGGGCACTGAAGCTTTCTTT. It is translated as CASSPRGTEAFF.

V and J are TRBV11-2 and TRBJ2-7; TRBD2 might be the D (5 bases). Germline V lookup: CDR1 SGHAT, CDR2 FQNNGV. The CDR3 spans 14 residues. Trimming removed 1 base from V and 6 bases from J, with 13 bases in between. CDR3 in DNA: TGTGCCAGCAGCTTAGTAGAGGGAGTCGGCGAGCAGTACTTC. Translating gives CASSLVEGVGEQYF.

This chain joins TRBV19 and TRBJ1-3, with TRBD1 matching over 8 bases. With V trimmed by 5 bases and J by 3 bases, 9 bases remained unmatched. The CDR3 has 16 amino acids. Germline V gene data show CDR1 as LNHDA and CDR2 as SQIVND (reference sequence). The CDR3 coding sequence is TGTGCCAGTAGTTTATCCGGGACAGGACTTGGAAACACCATATATTTT. Amino acid sequence: CASSLSGTGLGNTIYF.

By share, this clone ranks as medium-sized. The rearrangement joins TRBV7-2 to TRBJ2-3; perhaps TRBD2 as D (5 bases). Per the germline V gene, CDR1 is SGHTA and CDR2 is FQGNSA. The CDR3 spans 18 residues. V gave up 5 bases and J gave up 0 bases, with 21 bases separating them. CDR3 bases: TGTGCCAGCAGCCTAGGATACCCGGAGCGGCCAAGCACAGATACGCAGTATTTT. Amino acids: CASSLGYPERPSTDTQYF.

CDR3 loop: CASSVGGGVSQPQHF. The CDR3 DNA sequence: TGTGCCAGCAGCGTAGGAGGGGGCGTATCTCAGCCCCAGCATTTT. The chain joins TRBV9 to TRBJ1-5, with 7 bases lining up with TRBD1. The CDR3 extends over 15 amino acids. The V segment lost 0 bases and the J segment 6 bases; nucleotides outside the gene matches: 6. Per germline, CDR1 SGDLS and CDR2 YYNGEE.

The chain joins TRBV12-3 or TRBV12-4 to TRBJ1-1; D gene unclear. This CDR3 region has 10 residues. The V end lost 4 bases, the J end lost 7 bases, and 4 bases lay between the germline ends. The CDR3 spells CASSYHEAFF. For the CDR3, the DNA is TGTGCCAGCAGTTATCATGAAGCTTTCTTT.

In its sample, this clone was seen once. The chain employs TRBV13 and TRBJ1-1; no clear D. V was cut by 3 bases and J by 5 bases, with 4 bases left in between. There are 11 residues in the CDR3. In germline, CDR1 is PRHDT, CDR2 FYEKMQ (reference sequence). The CDR3 region has the DNA TGTGCCAGCAGCTTCGGGACTGAAGCTTTCTTT. It encodes CASSFGTEAFF.

Here the CDR3 reads CASSQPTGGRYNEQFF. CDR3 sequence (DNA): TGTGCCAGCAGCCAACCGACGGGGGGCCGCTACAATGAGCAGTTCTTC. The chain is built from TRBV3-1 (or the pseudogene TRBV3-2) and TRBJ2-1; the D gene is possibly TRBD2 (7 bases). CDR1 LGHDT and CDR2 YNNKEL come from the germline V gene (reference sequence). V was clipped by 2 bases and J by 3 bases, with 14 bases between them. The CDR3 extends over 16 amino acids.

The V call is TRBV5-1, the J call TRBJ1-2; 9 nucleotides match TRBD1. Germline V gene lookup returns CDR1 SGHRS and CDR2 YFSETQ. The CDR3 has 15 amino acids. Trimming cost V 2 bases and J 6 bases; bases outside gene matches: 8. The CDR3 nucleotides are TGCGCCAGCAGCTTCAGGACAGGGGATTTGAATGGCTACACCTTC. It specifies CASSFRTGDLNGYTF. The full variable domain, its missing parts supplied by reference TRBV5-1 and TRBJ1-2, is KAGVTQTPRYLIKTRGQQVTLSCSPISGHRSVSWYQQTPGQGLQFLFEYFSETQRNKGNFPGRFSGRQFSNSRSEMNVSTLELGDSALYLCASSFRTGDLNGYTFGSGTRLTVV.

The chain links TRBV4-2 to TRBJ2-3; possible D gene TRBD1, 6 bases. V was pared by 2 bases and J by 2 bases, with 17 bases between. The CDR3 runs 17 residues. The germline V gene encodes CDR1 LGHNA and CDR2 YNFKEQ. The CDR3 DNA sequence: TGTGCCAGCAGCCAAAACGGCGTGGACAGACTCACAGATACGCAGTATTTT. Its translation: CASSQNGVDRLTDTQYF.

The V gene is TRBV9, the J gene TRBJ1-1; 7 bases fit TRBD1. J gave up 6 bases and V 0 bases, and 2 bases lay outside the gene matches. The CDR3 sequence is 13 residues long. Germline CDR1 SGDLS, CDR2 YYNGEE. CDR3 region: CASSVDGTAEAFF. The CDR3 DNA sequence: TGTGCCAGCAGCGTAGATGGGACAGCTGAAGCTTTCTTT.

The chain joins TRBV28 to TRBJ1-2; 9 bases line up with TRBD1. This CDR3 contains 18 residues. The germline V gene encodes CDR1 MDHEN and CDR2 SYDVKM. J was trimmed by 3 bases and V by 3 bases; bases with no gene match: 14. In DNA, the CDR3 is TGTGCCAGCAGTTTTTCAGGGACAGGGACCTTCGGCGACTATGGCTACACCTTC. This codes for CASSFSGTGTFGDYGYTF.

The chain links TRBV2 to TRBJ2-1, with 12 bases matching TRBD2. There are 18 residues in the CDR3. With 6 bases clipped from V and 0 bases from J, the junction kept 9 bases outside the gene matches. The V gene's germline CDR1 is SNHLY and CDR2 FYNNEI. CDR3 sequence reads: CASRTQPGLAGSYNEQFF. The CDR3 region has the DNA TGTGCCAGCAGAACACAGCCGGGACTAGCGGGCTCCTACAATGAGCAGTTCTTC.